The 4 T cell receptor beta chains reported below all come from one sample, sequenced in a study of blood T cell repertoires in COVID-19. Clones were read by immunoSEQ multiplex PCR, and TCRdb kept only the in-frame ones, dropping some. The sample has 130,000 to 150,000 clones, about 84% seen once. Input material: peripheral blood. These receptors were collected from a human donor in a cohort sampled during active COVID-19.

The chain employs TRBV4-3 and TRBJ1-1; D remains ambiguous. The germline gives CDR1 LGHNA, CDR2 YSLEER. CDR3 length: 13 amino acids. V lost 4 bases to trimming and J lost 4 bases, with 10 bases between them. In DNA form, the CDR3 reads TGCGCCAGCAGCCTGGAGATGAGCACTGAAGCTTTCTTT. It is translated as CASSLEMSTEAFF.

The V and J genes are TRBV6-6 and TRBJ2-2, with no clear D. Trimming took 7 bases from V and 5 from J, leaving 8 bases between them. The CDR3 totals 12 residues. Germline V gene sequence: CDR1 MNHNY, CDR2 SVGAGI (reference sequence). The CDR3 DNA reads TGTGCCAGCATAGACACAACCGGGGAGCTGTTTTTT. Protein product: CASIDTTGELFF.

The V and J genes are TRBV25-1 and TRBJ2-7, with D perhaps TRBD1 (7 bases). Germline lookup yields CDR1 MGHDK and CDR2 SYGVNS. This CDR3 is 15 amino acids long. Trimming cost V 4 bases and J 2 bases, with 15 bases left between them. The CDR3 reads CASSVWGDSTYEQYF. The CDR3 DNA sequence: TGTGCCAGCAGTGTCTGGGGGGACAGCACCTACGAGCAGTACTTC.

This clone was detected ten times or more. The chain recombines TRBV6-2 or TRBV6-3 with TRBJ2-2; D might be TRBD2 (5 bases). The CDR3 contains 19 residues. Germline V lookup: CDR1 MNHEY, CDR2 SVGEGT. V lost 5 bases to trimming and J lost 6 bases, with 28 bases between them. CDR3: CASSPGVAQAQPVSGELFF. In DNA form, the CDR3 reads TGTGCCAGCAGTCCCGGGGTGGCTCAGGCCCAGCCAGTCTCCGGGGAGCTGTTTTTT.